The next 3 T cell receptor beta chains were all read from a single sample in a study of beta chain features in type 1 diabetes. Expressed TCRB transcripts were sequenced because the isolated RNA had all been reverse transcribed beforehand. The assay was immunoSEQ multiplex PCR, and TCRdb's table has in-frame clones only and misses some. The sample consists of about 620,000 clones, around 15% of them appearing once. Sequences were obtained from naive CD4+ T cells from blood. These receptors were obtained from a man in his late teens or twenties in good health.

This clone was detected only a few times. CDR3 nucleotides: TGTGCCAGCAGCGCGCGCAGGGCAGCTCATGGCTACACCTTC. This translates into CASSARRAAHGYTF. This sequence joins TRBV9 and TRBJ1-2; D possibly corresponds to TRBD1 (5 bases). Per the germline V gene, CDR1 is SGDLS and CDR2 is YYNGEE. Trimming removed 3 bases from V and 6 bases from J, with 15 bases in between. The CDR3 is made up of 14 amino acids.

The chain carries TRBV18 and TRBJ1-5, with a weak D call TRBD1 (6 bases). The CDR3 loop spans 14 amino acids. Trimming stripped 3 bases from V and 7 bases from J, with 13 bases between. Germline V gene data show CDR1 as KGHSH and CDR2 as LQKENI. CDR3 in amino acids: CASSPTGLGQPQHF. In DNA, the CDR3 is TGTGCCAGCTCACCCACAGGGTTAGGCCAGCCCCAGCATTTT.

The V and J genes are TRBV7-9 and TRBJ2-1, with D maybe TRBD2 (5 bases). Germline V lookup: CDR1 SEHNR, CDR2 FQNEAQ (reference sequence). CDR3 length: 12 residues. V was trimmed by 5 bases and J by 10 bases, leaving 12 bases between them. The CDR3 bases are TGTGCCAGCAGCCTATTGACGGGGGAGCAGTTCTTC. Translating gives CASSLLTGEQFF.